This entry features one T cell receptor beta chain sequence. Its target is not known. RNA transcripts served as the template for amplifying TCR beta CDR3 regions. TCR CDR3 regions were first amplified by RT-PCR with HTBI primers. Using its own MiXCR run on the multiplex PCR reads, TCRdb lists one record per CDR3 protein. The repertoire consists of approximately 200,000 distinct CDR3 sequences, with about 17% occurring once and the leading ten covering around two fifths. This sample was taken from a study of T cells in Graves' hyperthyroidism and ophthalmopathy. Overall study findings and caveats: Blood also held most thyroid clonotypes expanded beyond 0.001. Ophthalmopathy was identified by the model a median about seven months ahead of onset.

Not enrolled were patients with uncontrolled infection, other autoimmune disease, pregnancy or lactation. Thyroid ultrasound and orbital computed tomography, with clinical symptoms and serum thyroxine and TRAb, informed diagnoses. Per the germline V gene, CDR1 is SGHNT and CDR2 is YYREEE (reference sequence). The V gene lost 0 bases and the J gene lost 0 bases, with 9 bases spanning the gap. The CDR3 extends over 15 amino acids. J is TRBJ1-2 and V is TRBV5-4; D possibly corresponds to TRBD1 (6 bases). The receptor comes from a man aged 35 to 55 with Graves' hyperthyroidism. The specimen was blood. The CDR3 coding sequence is TGTGCCAGCAGCTTGGCCGGGGGCGCTAACTATGGCTACACCTTC. Its translation is CASSLAGGANYGYTF. Using reference TRBV5-4 and TRBJ1-2 for the parts outside the CDR3, the full variable domain is ETGVTQSPTHLIKTRGQQVTLRCSSQSGHNTVSWYQQALGQGPQFIFQYYREEENGRGNFPPRFSGLQFPNYSSELNVNALELDDSALYLCASSLAGGANYGYTFGSGTRLTVV.